A selection of T cell receptor beta chains follows, all from one sample in a study of blood T cells in healthy people across ages. Via MiXCR, TCRdb re-called the 5' RACE reads, giving one row per CDR3 protein. The sample lists fewer than 2,000,000 distinct CDR3 sequences, 39% occurring once. Sequenced material: blood. The receptors come from a human donor in good health. Each CDR3 is given with its conserved first and last residue. A D gene is named only where the DNA matches it firmly. Expanded clones get a size class; other rows say once, few or many, or leave the size out.

V gene	D gene	clone size	J gene	CDR3 protein	CDR3 DNA
TRBV29-1	-	-	TRBJ1-2	CSVEDEGGGYGYTF	TGCAGCGTTGAAGATGAGGGGGGAGGGTATGGCTACACCTTC
TRBV7-3	-	-	TRBJ2-5	CANSPQPGAWETQYF	TGTGCCAACAGCCCCCAACCGGGGGCGTGGGAGACCCAGTACTTC
TRBV7-9	-	few	TRBJ2-6	CAKRAVAESSSGANVLTF	TGTGCCAAGAGGGCGGTAGCCGAATCGAGCTCTGGGGCCAACGTCCTGACTTTC
TRBV9	TRBD1	few	TRBJ2-1	CASSVATGQGIYNEQFF	TGTGCCAGCAGCGTAGCTACGGGACAGGGTATCTACAATGAGCAGTTCTTC
TRBV7-2	TRBD2	-	TRBJ2-7	CASSLVPAGGSYEQYF	TGTGCCAGCAGCTTAGTGCCAGCGGGGGGCTCCTACGAGCAGTACTTC
TRBV12-3/TRBV12-4	TRBD1	-	TRBJ2-4	CASSHRGPSYNEQYF	TGTGCCAGCAGTCACAGGGGCCCTTCATACAATGAGCAGTACTTC
TRBV5-1	TRBD1	-	TRBJ1-4	CASSSDQGENEKLFF	TGCGCCAGCAGCTCCGACCAGGGGGAAAATGAAAAACTGTTTTTT
TRBV4-1	-	-	TRBJ1-4	CASSLTGGSTNEKLFF	TGCGCCAGCAGTCTTACCGGTGGTAGCACTAATGAAAAACTGTTTTTT
TRBV7-3	-	-	TRBJ2-1	CASSPGQNSYEQFF	TGTGCCAGCAGCCCAGGACAGAACTCCTATGAGCAGTTCTTC
TRBV10-3	TRBD1	-	TRBJ1-5	CAISETGGYSNQPQHF	TGTGCCATCAGTGAGACAGGGGGTTATAGCAATCAGCCCCAGCATTTT
TRBV7-2	TRBD1	once	TRBJ1-5	CASSLVAGTGYSNQPQHF	TGTGCCAGCAGCCTCGTAGCCGGGACAGGCTATAGCAATCAGCCCCAGCATTTT
TRBV4-1	-	few	TRBJ2-1	CASSQVGLSEQFF	TGCGCCAGCAGCCAAGTTGGGCTGAGTGAGCAGTTCTTC
TRBV11-2	-	few	TRBJ2-5	CASSYVSPQETQYF	TGTGCCAGCAGCTACGTGAGCCCTCAAGAGACCCAGTACTTC
TRBV2	-	once	TRBJ1-6	CARETENSPLHF	TGTGCCAGGGAGACAGAAAATTCACCCCTCCACTTT
TRBV6-1	-	few	TRBJ1-2	CASSEARARPGYTF	TGTGCCAGCAGTGAAGCGCGGGCCCGACCTGGCTACACCTTC
TRBV7-8	-	few	TRBJ2-5	CASSLEWWGEGGDLETQYF	TGTGCCAGCAGCTTAGAGTGGTGGGGAGAAGGGGGAGATTTAGAGACCCAGTACTTC
TRBV25-1	-	few	TRBJ2-3	CASSPIQRASKNADTQYF	TGTGCCAGCAGTCCAATCCAGCGGGCGTCCAAGAATGCAGATACGCAGTATTTT
TRBV5-1	-	-	TRBJ2-1	CASSRVAPGRNEQFF	TGCGCCAGCAGCCGGGTAGCCCCGGGGAGGAATGAGCAGTTCTTC
TRBV6-6	-	many	TRBJ2-7	CASSYSPGSYEQYF	TGTGCCAGCAGTTACTCGCCGGGCTCCTACGAGCAGTACTTC
TRBV29-1	-	few	TRBJ2-5	CSASRDLQETQYF	TGCAGCGCATCCAGGGACCTCCAAGAGACCCAGTACTTC
TRBV20-1	-	-	TRBJ2-3	CSARDNRQGTDTQYF	TGCAGTGCTAGAGACAACCGACAGGGCACAGATACGCAGTATTTT
TRBV6-6	-	few	TRBJ1-2	CASSVSGEGYTF	TGTGCCAGCTCTGTGTCAGGGGAAGGCTACACCTTC
TRBV6-5	TRBD2	few	TRBJ2-1	CASSYSGRGGLLYNEQFF	TGTGCCAGCAGTTACTCGGGGCGGGGGGGCCTCCTTTACAATGAGCAGTTCTTC
TRBV6-2/TRBV6-3	-	few	TRBJ2-6	CASRRGGMAGANVLTF	TGTGCCAGCAGGAGGGGGGGAATGGCTGGGGCCAACGTCCTGACTTTC
TRBV7-9	-	few	TRBJ2-3	CASSLALEAGDTQYF	TGTGCCAGCAGCTTAGCGCTTGAAGCAGGAGATACGCAGTATTTT
TRBV3-1	-	-	TRBJ1-1	CASSHLHTEAFF	TGTGCCAGCAGCCATTTGCACACTGAAGCTTTCTTT
TRBV6-2/TRBV6-3	-	few	TRBJ1-1	CASSWGITEAFF	TGTGCCAGCAGTTGGGGTATCACTGAAGCTTTCTTT
TRBV7-8	-	-	TRBJ2-5	CASSPTGTTQYF	TGTGCCAGCAGCCCAACCGGGACAACCCAGTACTTC